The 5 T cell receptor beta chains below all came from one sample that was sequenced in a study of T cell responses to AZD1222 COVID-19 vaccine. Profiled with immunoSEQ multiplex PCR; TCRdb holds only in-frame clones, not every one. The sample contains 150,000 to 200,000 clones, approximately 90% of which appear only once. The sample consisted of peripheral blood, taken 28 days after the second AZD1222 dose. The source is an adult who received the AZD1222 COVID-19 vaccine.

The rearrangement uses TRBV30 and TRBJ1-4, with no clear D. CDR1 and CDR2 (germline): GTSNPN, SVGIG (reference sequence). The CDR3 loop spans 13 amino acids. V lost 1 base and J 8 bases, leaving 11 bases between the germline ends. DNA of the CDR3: TGTGCCTGGAGTGACACCCACGGGGAAAAACTGTTTTTT. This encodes CAWSDTHGEKLFF. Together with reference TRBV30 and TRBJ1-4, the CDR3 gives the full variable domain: SQTIHQWPATLVQPVGSPLSLECTVEGTSNPNLYWYRQAAGRGLQLLFYSVGIGQISSEVPQNLSASRPQDRQFILSSKKLLLSDSGFYLCAWSDTHGEKLFFGSGTQLSVL.

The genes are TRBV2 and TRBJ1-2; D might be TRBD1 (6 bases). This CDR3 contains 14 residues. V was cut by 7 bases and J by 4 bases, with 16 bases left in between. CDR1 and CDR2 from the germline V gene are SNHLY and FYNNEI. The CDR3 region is CASIPADSTYGYTF. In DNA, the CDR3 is TGTGCCAGCATTCCGGCGGACAGTACCTATGGCTACACCTTC.

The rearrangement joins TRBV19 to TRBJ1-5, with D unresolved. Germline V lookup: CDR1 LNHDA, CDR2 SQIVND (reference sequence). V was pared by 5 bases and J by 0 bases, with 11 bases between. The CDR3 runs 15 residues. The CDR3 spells CASSWTVSSNQPQHF. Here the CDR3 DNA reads TGTGCCAGTAGTTGGACGGTTTCTAGCAATCAGCCCCAGCATTTT.

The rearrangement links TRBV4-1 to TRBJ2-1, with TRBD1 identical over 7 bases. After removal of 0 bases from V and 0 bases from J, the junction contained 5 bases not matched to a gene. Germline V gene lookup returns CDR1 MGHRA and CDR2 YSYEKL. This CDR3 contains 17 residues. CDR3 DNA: TGCGCCAGCAGCCAAGACACGACAGGGAGCTCCTACAATGAGCAGTTCTTC. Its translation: CASSQDTTGSSYNEQFF.

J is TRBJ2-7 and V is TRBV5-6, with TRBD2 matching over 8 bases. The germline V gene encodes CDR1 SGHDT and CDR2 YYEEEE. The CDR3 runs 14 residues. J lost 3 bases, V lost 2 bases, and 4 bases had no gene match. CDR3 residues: CASSLAGELYEQYF. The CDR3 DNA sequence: TGTGCCAGCAGCTTAGCGGGAGAGCTCTACGAGCAGTACTTC.